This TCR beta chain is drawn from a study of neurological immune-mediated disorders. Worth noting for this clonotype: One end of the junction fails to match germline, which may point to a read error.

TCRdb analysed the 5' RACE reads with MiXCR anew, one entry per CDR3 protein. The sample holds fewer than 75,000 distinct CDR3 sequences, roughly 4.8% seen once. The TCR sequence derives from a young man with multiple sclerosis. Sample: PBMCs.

The CDR3 bases are TGTGCCAGCAGCTTACAGAGTACAGGGGGAGCATGCTCACCCCTCAACTTT. This sequence encodes CASSLQSTGGACSPLNF. The chain uses TRBV7-6 and TRBJ1-6, with TRBD1 matching over 8 bases. Germline values: CDR1 SGHVS, CDR2 FNYEAQ. The CDR3 has 17 amino acids.